This T cell receptor beta chain was identified in a study of tumor and adjacent non-tumor tissue in lung cancer. Across the whole study: Each sample yielded roughly 4.2 million productive TCRbeta reads on average.

Notes on this clonotype: What it recognizes is unknown. The junction shows a germline mismatch at one end, possibly a read error.

General study points: Tumor repertoires had a smaller top 100 clone share than normal lung. Tumor tissue had significantly higher TCR diversity than normal lung.

The library came from three nested PCR rounds adapted from ARM-PCR protocols. TCRdb independently ran MiXCR on the multiplex PCR reads; one entry per CDR3 protein. This sample has 65,000 to 95,000 distinct CDR3 sequences; 65% to 90% occur once, and the top ten carry about an eighth. The germline CDR1 and CDR2 sequences are LGHNA and YSLEER. This CDR3 has 18 residues. RNA was extracted from bulk tissue without any cell sorting. This TCR was sampled from a woman in her forties or fifties with non-small cell lung cancer. Material: lung tumor tissue. The J gene is TRBJ1-5, the V gene TRBV4-3; the match to TRBD1 covers 7 bases. The CDR3 loop reads CASSQEIGAGGSNQPRHF. Here the CDR3 DNA reads TGCGCCAGCAGCCAAGAGATAGGCGCAGGGGGGAGCAATCAGCCCCGGCATTTT.